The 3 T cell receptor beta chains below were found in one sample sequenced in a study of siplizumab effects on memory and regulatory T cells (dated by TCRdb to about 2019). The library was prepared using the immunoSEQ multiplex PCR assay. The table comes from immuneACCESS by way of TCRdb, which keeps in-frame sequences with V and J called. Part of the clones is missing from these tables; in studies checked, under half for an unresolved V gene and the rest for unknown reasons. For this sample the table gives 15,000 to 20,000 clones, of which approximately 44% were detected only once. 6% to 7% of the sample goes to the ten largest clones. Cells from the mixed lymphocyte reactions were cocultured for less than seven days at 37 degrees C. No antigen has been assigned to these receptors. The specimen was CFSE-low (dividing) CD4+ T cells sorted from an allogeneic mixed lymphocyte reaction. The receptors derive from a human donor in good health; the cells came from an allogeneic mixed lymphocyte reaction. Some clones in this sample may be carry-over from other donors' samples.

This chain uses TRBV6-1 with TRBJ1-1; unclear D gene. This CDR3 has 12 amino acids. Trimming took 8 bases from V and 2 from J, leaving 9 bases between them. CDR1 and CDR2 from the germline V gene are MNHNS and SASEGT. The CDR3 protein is CASSVGNTEAFF. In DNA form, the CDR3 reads TGTGCCAGCTCGGTGGGAAACACTGAAGCTTTCTTT.

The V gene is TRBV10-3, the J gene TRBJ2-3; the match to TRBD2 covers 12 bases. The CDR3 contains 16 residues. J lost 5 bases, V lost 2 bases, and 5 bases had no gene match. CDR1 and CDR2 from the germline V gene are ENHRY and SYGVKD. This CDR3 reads CAISEPSGGALDTQYF. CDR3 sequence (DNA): TGTGCCATCAGTGAGCCTAGCGGGGGGGCCCTAGATACGCAGTATTTT.

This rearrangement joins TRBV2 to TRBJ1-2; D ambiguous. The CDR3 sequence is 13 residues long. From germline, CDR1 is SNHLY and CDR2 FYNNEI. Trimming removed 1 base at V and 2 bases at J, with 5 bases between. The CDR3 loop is CASSEGKNYGYTF. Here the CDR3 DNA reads TGTGCCAGCAGTGAAGGAAAGAACTATGGCTACACCTTC. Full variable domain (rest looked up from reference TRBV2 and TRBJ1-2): EPEVTQTPSHQVTQMGQEVILRCVPISNHLYFYWYRQILGQKVEFLVSFYNNEISEKSEIFDDQFSVERPDGSNFTLKIRSTKLEDSAMYFCASSEGKNYGYTFGSGTRLTVV.